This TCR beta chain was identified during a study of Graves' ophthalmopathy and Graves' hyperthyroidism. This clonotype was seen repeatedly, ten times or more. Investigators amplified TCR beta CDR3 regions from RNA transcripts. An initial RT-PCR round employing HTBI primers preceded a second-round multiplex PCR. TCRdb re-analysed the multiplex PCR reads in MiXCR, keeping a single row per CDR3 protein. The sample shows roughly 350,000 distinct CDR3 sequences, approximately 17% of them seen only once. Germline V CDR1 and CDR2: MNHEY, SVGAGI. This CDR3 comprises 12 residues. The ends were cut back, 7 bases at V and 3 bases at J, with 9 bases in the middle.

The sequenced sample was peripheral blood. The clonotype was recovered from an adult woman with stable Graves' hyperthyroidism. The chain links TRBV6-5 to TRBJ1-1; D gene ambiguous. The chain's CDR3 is CASNDGDTEAFF. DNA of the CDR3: TGTGCCAGCAACGACGGTGACACTGAAGCTTTCTTT.